These T cell receptor beta chains were read from a single sample in a study of cytomegalovirus exposure and HLA in healthy donors. Measured with immunoSEQ multiplex PCR; TCRdb has only the in-frame clones, and not every one. The sample has about 190,000 clones, 60% to 80% seen once; the top ten hold approximately 3.1%. The source material was PBMCs. These receptors all come from a woman under 40 in good health and CMV-seropositive. CDR3s include the opening cysteine and the closing phenylalanine or tryptophan. A D gene is named only where the DNA matches it firmly. Only some rows state a clone size, as once, few, many or a class for expanded clones.

cdr3_nt: TGTGCCAGCAGCCAGGGACTAGCGGGAGGGCACCATGAGCAGTTCTTC
cdr3_aa: CASSQGLAGGHHEQFF
cdr3_length: 16
clone_size: -
v_call: TRBV7-7
j_call: TRBJ2-1
d_call: TRBD2

cdr3_nt: TGTGCCAGCAGCAGAGGACAGGGTCAGAACAATGAGCAGTTCTTC
cdr3_aa: CASSRGQGQNNEQFF
cdr3_length: 15
clone_size: -
v_call: TRBV7-9
j_call: TRBJ2-1
d_call: TRBD1

cdr3_nt: TGTGCCAGCCGGGAGGGCGGACGTCGATATGAGGATGAAGCTTTCTTT
cdr3_aa: CASREGGRRYEDEAFF
cdr3_length: 16
clone_size: -
v_call: TRBV2
j_call: TRBJ1-1
d_call: -

cdr3_nt: TGTGCCAGCAGTTACTCTGGTCCCAGCTCCTACGAGCAGTACTTC
cdr3_aa: CASSYSGPSSYEQYF
cdr3_length: 15
clone_size: -
v_call: TRBV6-5
j_call: TRBJ2-7
d_call: -

cdr3_nt: TGTGCCAGCAGCTTAGCGGCAGGGAAAGGATCACCCCTCCACTTT
cdr3_aa: CASSLAAGKGSPLHF
cdr3_length: 15
clone_size: -
v_call: TRBV7-9
j_call: TRBJ1-6
d_call: -

cdr3_nt: TGTGCCAGCAGCTTAGGCGGGAGGTTTTACGAGCAGTACTTC
cdr3_aa: CASSLGGRFYEQYF
cdr3_length: 14
clone_size: -
v_call: TRBV5-6
j_call: TRBJ2-7
d_call: TRBD2

cdr3_nt: TGTGCCAGCAGCCAAGATCGGGGGGATCTGTACACCGGGGAGCTGTTTTTT
cdr3_aa: CASSQDRGDLYTGELFF
cdr3_length: 17
clone_size: -
v_call: TRBV14
j_call: TRBJ2-2
d_call: TRBD2

cdr3_nt: TGTGCCAGCAGCCAAGATATGGACGGAGGGAACACTGAAGCTTTCTTT
cdr3_aa: CASSQDMDGGNTEAFF
cdr3_length: 16
clone_size: -
v_call: TRBV4-2
j_call: TRBJ1-1
d_call: -

cdr3_nt: TGTGCCAGCTCAACTAACTCCTACAATGAGCAGTTCTTC
cdr3_aa: CASSTNSYNEQFF
cdr3_length: 13
clone_size: -
v_call: TRBV18
j_call: TRBJ2-1
d_call: -

cdr3_nt: TGCGCCAGCAGCCAAGATGAGGCAGGGATCTACGAGCAGTACTTC
cdr3_aa: CASSQDEAGIYEQYF
cdr3_length: 15
clone_size: -
v_call: TRBV4-1
j_call: TRBJ2-7
d_call: -

cdr3_nt: TGCAGCGTAACAACAGGCCCCTACGAGCAGTACTTC
cdr3_aa: CSVTTGPYEQYF
cdr3_length: 12
clone_size: -
v_call: TRBV29-1
j_call: TRBJ2-7
d_call: -

cdr3_nt: TGTGCCAGTCACCAAGGGACAGGCACTGAAGCTTTCTTT
cdr3_aa: CASHQGTGTEAFF
cdr3_length: 13
clone_size: -
v_call: TRBV6-1
j_call: TRBJ1-1
d_call: TRBD1

cdr3_nt: TGTGCCAGCAGCCCAAAGACAGGGAGAGCATCCGGGGAGCTGTTTTTT
cdr3_aa: CASSPKTGRASGELFF
cdr3_length: 16
clone_size: once
v_call: TRBV11-1
j_call: TRBJ2-2
d_call: TRBD1

cdr3_nt: TGTGCCAGCAGTGAAGGGACGGGGTCCTACGAGCAGTACTTC
cdr3_aa: CASSEGTGSYEQYF
cdr3_length: 14
clone_size: few
v_call: TRBV2
j_call: TRBJ2-7
d_call: -

cdr3_nt: TGCGCCAGCAGGGTTGTGGGACAGGGGACAGGGGAAGCTTTCTTT
cdr3_aa: CASRVVGQGTGEAFF
cdr3_length: 15
clone_size: -
v_call: TRBV5-1
j_call: TRBJ1-1
d_call: TRBD1

cdr3_nt: TGTGCCAGCAGTTTAGACAGCTTGAACACTGAAGCTTTCTTT
cdr3_aa: CASSLDSLNTEAFF
cdr3_length: 14
clone_size: -
v_call: TRBV27
j_call: TRBJ1-1
d_call: -

cdr3_nt: TGTGCCAGCAGCCCAGTGCGAGGCCCGGCCTATGGCTACACCTTC
cdr3_aa: CASSPVRGPAYGYTF
cdr3_length: 15
clone_size: -
v_call: TRBV7-9
j_call: TRBJ1-2
d_call: -

cdr3_nt: TGTGCCAGCAGCCAAGATCTGTATAGCGGGGCCAACAATGAGCAGTTCTTC
cdr3_aa: CASSQDLYSGANNEQFF
cdr3_length: 17
clone_size: -
v_call: TRBV4-2
j_call: TRBJ2-1
d_call: TRBD2

cdr3_nt: TGCGCCAGCAGCCCAAACAGGGGGCTCTACGAGCAGTACTTC
cdr3_aa: CASSPNRGLYEQYF
cdr3_length: 14
clone_size: -
v_call: TRBV4-1
j_call: TRBJ2-7
d_call: TRBD1

cdr3_nt: TGTGCCAGCAGCTTCGGGACTAGCGGCTACGAGCAGTACTTC
cdr3_aa: CASSFGTSGYEQYF
cdr3_length: 14
clone_size: -
v_call: TRBV6-1
j_call: TRBJ2-7
d_call: TRBD2

cdr3_nt: TGTGCCAGCAGTTACCCCGGACTGGGGAACACTGAAGCTTTCTTT
cdr3_aa: CASSYPGLGNTEAFF
cdr3_length: 15
clone_size: -
v_call: TRBV6-5
j_call: TRBJ1-1
d_call: -

cdr3_nt: TGTGCCAGTACCCTCGGCGGAGGCATGTATGGCTACACCTTC
cdr3_aa: CASTLGGGMYGYTF
cdr3_length: 14
clone_size: -
v_call: TRBV19
j_call: TRBJ1-2
d_call: -

cdr3_nt: TGCAGCGTTGAAGTAAGAGACAGGGGATACCCCTACGAGCAGTACTTC
cdr3_aa: CSVEVRDRGYPYEQYF
cdr3_length: 16
clone_size: -
v_call: TRBV29-1
j_call: TRBJ2-7
d_call: TRBD1

cdr3_nt: TGCGCCAGCAGCTTGGACACTAGGATCAATGAGCAGTTCTTC
cdr3_aa: CASSLDTRINEQFF
cdr3_length: 14
clone_size: few
v_call: TRBV5-1
j_call: TRBJ2-1
d_call: -

cdr3_nt: TGTGCCACCCAATCCCCTTGGACAGCCTCTGGAAACACCATATATTTT
cdr3_aa: CATQSPWTASGNTIYF
cdr3_length: 16
clone_size: -
v_call: TRBV19
j_call: TRBJ1-3
d_call: -

cdr3_nt: TGTGCCAGCTCTCTGACTAGCTGGAGGGGGGGAATCTCCTACAATGAGCAGTTCTTC
cdr3_aa: CASSLTSWRGGISYNEQFF
cdr3_length: 19
clone_size: once
v_call: TRBV18
j_call: TRBJ2-1
d_call: -

cdr3_nt: TGCAGCGTTGAGGGACAGGGTGTAGTCACTGAGCAGTTCTTC
cdr3_aa: CSVEGQGVVTEQFF
cdr3_length: 14
clone_size: -
v_call: TRBV29-1
j_call: TRBJ2-1
d_call: TRBD1

cdr3_nt: TGTGCCAGCCTAGCGGGAGGTTTTGTGGGCTACGAGCAGTACTTC
cdr3_aa: CASLAGGFVGYEQYF
cdr3_length: 15
clone_size: -
v_call: TRBV28
j_call: TRBJ2-7
d_call: TRBD2

cdr3_nt: TGTGCCAGCGGTGACAGGGCAGGAAACACCATATATTTT
cdr3_aa: CASGDRAGNTIYF
cdr3_length: 13
clone_size: -
v_call: TRBV18
j_call: TRBJ1-3
d_call: TRBD1

cdr3_nt: TGTTCCAGCAGCTCGCCCGAGGGCCCAAATCAGCCCCAGCATTTT
cdr3_aa: CSSSSPEGPNQPQHF
cdr3_length: 15
clone_size: -
v_call: TRBV7-9
j_call: TRBJ1-5
d_call: -

cdr3_nt: TGTGCCAGCAGTTCAGGGACTAGCGGTACCCGCACAGACACGCAGTATTTT
cdr3_aa: CASSSGTSGTRTDTQYF
cdr3_length: 17
clone_size: -
v_call: TRBV27
j_call: TRBJ2-3
d_call: TRBD2

cdr3_nt: TGTGCCAGCTCACTGGTGAGCGACCACTCCTACGAGCAGTACTTC
cdr3_aa: CASSLVSDHSYEQYF
cdr3_length: 15
clone_size: -
v_call: TRBV18
j_call: TRBJ2-7
d_call: -

cdr3_nt: TGTGCCAGCAGTCTCACGGGGTTCAATCAGCCCCAGCATTTT
cdr3_aa: CASSLTGFNQPQHF
cdr3_length: 14
clone_size: -
v_call: TRBV27
j_call: TRBJ1-5
d_call: -

cdr3_nt: TGTGCCAGCAGCTTGGGGGCGGGAGACCCCTCCTACAATGAGCAGTTCTTC
cdr3_aa: CASSLGAGDPSYNEQFF
cdr3_length: 17
clone_size: -
v_call: TRBV5-6
j_call: TRBJ2-1
d_call: TRBD2

cdr3_nt: TGTGCCAGCAGTGACCGACAGGGGGTTCGGACTGAAGCTTTCTTT
cdr3_aa: CASSDRQGVRTEAFF
cdr3_length: 15
clone_size: -
v_call: TRBV27
j_call: TRBJ1-1
d_call: TRBD1

cdr3_nt: TGTGCCAGCAGTTTACTGTCCCGGACAGGGGGCGAGGGCCCGTCTGGAAACACCATATATTTT
cdr3_aa: CASSLLSRTGGEGPSGNTIYF
cdr3_length: 21
clone_size: -
v_call: TRBV28
j_call: TRBJ1-3
d_call: TRBD1

cdr3_nt: TGTGCCAGCAGCTTAGGACTAGCGACAAACGAGCAGTACTTC
cdr3_aa: CASSLGLATNEQYF
cdr3_length: 14
clone_size: -
v_call: TRBV5-4
j_call: TRBJ2-7
d_call: TRBD2

cdr3_nt: TGTGCCAGCAGCTTCAATCTAGTGATCTACGAGCAGTACTTC
cdr3_aa: CASSFNLVIYEQYF
cdr3_length: 14
clone_size: -
v_call: TRBV11-2
j_call: TRBJ2-7
d_call: -

cdr3_nt: TGTGCCAGCAGCGCTACAGGGGATCGAAATCAGCCCCAGCATTTT
cdr3_aa: CASSATGDRNQPQHF
cdr3_length: 15
clone_size: -
v_call: TRBV6-1
j_call: TRBJ1-5
d_call: TRBD1

cdr3_nt: TGTGCCAGCAGTTACTCGGCGGAGGGTCAGCCCCAGCATTTT
cdr3_aa: CASSYSAEGQPQHF
cdr3_length: 14
clone_size: -
v_call: TRBV6-6
j_call: TRBJ1-5
d_call: -

cdr3_nt: TGCGCCAGCAGCTCAGCGGGAGGGTTCGATGAGCAGTTCTTC
cdr3_aa: CASSSAGGFDEQFF
cdr3_length: 14
clone_size: -
v_call: TRBV5-1
j_call: TRBJ2-1
d_call: TRBD2

cdr3_nt: TGTGCCAGCAGCCCGCAGGGGGGCTTAAAGTTCCTTGAAGCTTTCTTT
cdr3_aa: CASSPQGGLKFLEAFF
cdr3_length: 16
clone_size: -
v_call: TRBV7-9
j_call: TRBJ1-1
d_call: TRBD1

cdr3_nt: TGTGCCAGCAGTGAAAATGGCCGGGGACTCTCCTACGAGCAGTACTTC
cdr3_aa: CASSENGRGLSYEQYF
cdr3_length: 16
clone_size: -
v_call: TRBV6-1
j_call: TRBJ2-7
d_call: -

cdr3_nt: TGTGCCAGCAGTGAAAGCGTGCCGAAAAACATTCAGTACTTC
cdr3_aa: CASSESVPKNIQYF
cdr3_length: 14
clone_size: -
v_call: TRBV6-1
j_call: TRBJ2-4
d_call: -